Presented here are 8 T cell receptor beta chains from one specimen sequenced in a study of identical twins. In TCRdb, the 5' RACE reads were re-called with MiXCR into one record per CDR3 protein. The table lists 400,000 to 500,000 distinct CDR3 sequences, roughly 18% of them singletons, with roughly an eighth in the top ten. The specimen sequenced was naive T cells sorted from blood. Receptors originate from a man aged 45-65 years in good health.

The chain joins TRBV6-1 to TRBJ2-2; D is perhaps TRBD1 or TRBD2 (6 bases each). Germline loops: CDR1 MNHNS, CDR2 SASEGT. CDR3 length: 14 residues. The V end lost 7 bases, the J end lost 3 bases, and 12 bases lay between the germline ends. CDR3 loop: CASIGGRYTGELFF. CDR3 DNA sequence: TGTGCCAGCATCGGGGGCAGGTACACCGGGGAGCTGTTTTTT.

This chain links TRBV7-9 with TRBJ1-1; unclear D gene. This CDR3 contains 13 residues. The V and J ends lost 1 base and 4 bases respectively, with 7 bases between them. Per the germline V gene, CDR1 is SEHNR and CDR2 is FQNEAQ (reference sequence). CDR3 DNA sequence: TGTGCCAGCAGCTTAGAAGGGATCACTGAAGCTTTCTTT. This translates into CASSLEGITEAFF. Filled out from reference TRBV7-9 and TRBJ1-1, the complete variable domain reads DTGVSQNPRHKITKRGQNVTFRCDPISEHNRLYWYRQTLGQGPEFLTYFQNEAQLEKSRLLSDRFSAERPKGSFSTLEIQRTEQGDSAMYLCASSLEGITEAFFGQGTRLTVV.

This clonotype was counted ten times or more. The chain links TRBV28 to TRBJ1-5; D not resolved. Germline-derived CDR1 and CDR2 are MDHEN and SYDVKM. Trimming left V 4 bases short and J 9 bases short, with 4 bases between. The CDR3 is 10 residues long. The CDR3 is CASSYGPQHF. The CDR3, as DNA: TGTGCCAGCAGTTATGGGCCCCAGCATTTT.

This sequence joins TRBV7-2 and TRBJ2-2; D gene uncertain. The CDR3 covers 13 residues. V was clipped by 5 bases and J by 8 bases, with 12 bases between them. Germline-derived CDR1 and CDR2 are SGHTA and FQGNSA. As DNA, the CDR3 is TGTGCCAGCAGCCCAGCCTTACGAGGGGAGCTGTTTTTT. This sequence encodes CASSPALRGELFF. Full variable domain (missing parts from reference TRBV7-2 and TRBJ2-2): GAGVSQSPSNKVTEKGKDVELRCDPISGHTALYWYRQSLGQGLEFLIYFQGNSAPDKSGLPSDRFSAERTGGSVSTLTIQRTQQEDSAVYLCASSPALRGELFFGEGSRLTVL.

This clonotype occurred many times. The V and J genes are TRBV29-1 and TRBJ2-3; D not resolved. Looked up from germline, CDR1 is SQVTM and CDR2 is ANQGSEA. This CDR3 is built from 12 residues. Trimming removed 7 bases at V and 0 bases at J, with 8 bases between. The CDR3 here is CSALLSTDTQYF. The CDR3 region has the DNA TGCAGCGCCCTATTGAGCACAGATACGCAGTATTTT.

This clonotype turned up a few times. The CDR3 sequence is CASSSGGVNEQYF. Here the CDR3 DNA reads TGTGCCAGCAGTTCAGGGGGAGTGAACGAGCAGTACTTC. The V gene is TRBV6-6, the J gene TRBJ2-7, with TRBD1 identical over 7 bases. Per germline, CDR1 MNHNY and CDR2 SVGAGI (reference sequence). V dropped 4 bases and J dropped 5; count of bases not matched to a gene: 5. The CDR3 has 13 residues.

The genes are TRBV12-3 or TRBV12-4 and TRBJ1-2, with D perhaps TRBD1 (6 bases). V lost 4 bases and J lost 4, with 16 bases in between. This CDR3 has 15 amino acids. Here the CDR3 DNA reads TGTGCCAGCAGTTCTCCGGGACACCCGGTCTATGGCTACACCTTC. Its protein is CASSSPGHPVYGYTF.

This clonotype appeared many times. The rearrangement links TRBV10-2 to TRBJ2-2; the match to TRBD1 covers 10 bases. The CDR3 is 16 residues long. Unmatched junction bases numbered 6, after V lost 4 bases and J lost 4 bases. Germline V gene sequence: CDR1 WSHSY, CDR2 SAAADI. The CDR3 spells CASSAPGTGVTGELFF. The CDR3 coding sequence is TGCGCCAGCAGTGCTCCCGGGACAGGGGTCACCGGGGAGCTGTTTTTT.